The T cell receptor (beta chain) described here comes from a study of Tregs in tolerant kidney transplant recipients. CDR3 length: 14 residues. Germline CDR1 reads SNHLY; CDR2 reads FYNNEI. V trimming: 2 bases; J trimming: 6 bases; junction bases outside the gene matches: 4. Produced via immunoSEQ multiplex PCR; TCRdb's table is partial and in-frame only. The sample has around 50,000 clones; approximately 82% are singletons. The TCR was taken from a human donor in good health. The sequenced sample consisted of CD4+ T cells from blood. The chain carries TRBV2 and TRBJ2-7, with 10 bases identical to TRBD2. The CDR3 reads CASSESLAGAEQYF. In DNA, the CDR3 is TGTGCCAGCAGTGAAAGTCTAGCGGGAGCCGAGCAGTACTTC.